A single sample is the source of the 26 T cell receptor beta chains below, sequenced in a study of OX40 agonist ivuxolimab in advanced cancers. Assay used: immunoSEQ multiplex PCR; TCRdb lists only in-frame clones, some missing. The data hold about 49,000 clones, with less than 90% observed a single time. Specimen: CD4+ or CD8+ T cells sorted from blood, collected in a trial of the OX40 agonist ivuxolimab. Every receptor here comes from an adult with an advanced solid tumor such as melanoma, head and neck, liver or kidney cancer.

The V call is TRBV5-1, the J call TRBJ2-2, with 7 positions matching TRBD1. The ends lost 0 bases at V and 2 bases at J; junction bases unmatched: 4. Germline loops: CDR1 SGHRS, CDR2 YFSETQ. There are 16 residues in the CDR3. The CDR3 loop is CASSLVPGGNTGELFF. Written as DNA, the CDR3 is TGCGCCAGCAGCTTGGTGCCAGGGGGTAACACCGGGGAGCTGTTTTTT. Looking up the rest from reference TRBV5-1 and TRBJ2-2 gives the full variable domain: KAGVTQTPRYLIKTRGQQVTLSCSPISGHRSVSWYQQTPGQGLQFLFEYFSETQRNKGNFPGRFSGRQFSNSRSEMNVSTLELGDSALYLCASSLVPGGNTGELFFGEGSRLTVL.

This chain connects TRBV7-6 to TRBJ1-5; no definite D call. The germline gives CDR1 SGHVS, CDR2 FNYEAQ. CDR3 size: 13 residues. Trimming shortened V by 5 bases and J by 7 bases, and 12 bases separated the two germline ends. The CDR3 region is CASSRFEGQPQHF. The CDR3 DNA follows: TGTGCCAGCAGCCGATTTGAGGGCCAGCCCCAGCATTTT.

V gene TRBV11-3 combines with J gene TRBJ2-3; D not resolved. CDR3 length: 14 amino acids. Germline V gives CDR1 SGHNT, CDR2 YENEEA. Trimming shortened V by 0 bases and J by 6 bases, and 10 bases separated the two germline ends. In nucleotides, the CDR3 is TGTGCCAGCAGCTTAGATCGGCAATCCGATACGCAGTATTTT. It encodes CASSLDRQSDTQYF.

This clone came up a few times. The chain uses TRBV6-1 and TRBJ2-5; perhaps D is TRBD1 or TRBD2 (7 bases each). The germline CDR1 and CDR2 sequences are MNHNS and SASEGT. Trimming pared 3 bases from V and 2 bases from J, leaving 13 bases between. The CDR3 length is 15 residues. In nucleotides, the CDR3 is TGTGCCAGCAGTGAGGGGGGGACAGATCAAGAGACCCAGTACTTC. Its protein is CASSEGGTDQETQYF.

V is TRBV6-5 and J is TRBJ1-3; maybe TRBD1 (6 bases). The CDR3 is 15 residues long. CDR1 MNHEY and CDR2 SVGAGI come from the germline V gene. V was pared by 4 bases and J by 1 base, with 11 bases between. The CDR3 nucleotides are TGTGCCAGCAGTTTTAACAGGGAATCTGGAAACACCATATATTTT. Translation: CASSFNRESGNTIYF.

The chain is built from TRBV4-1 and TRBJ2-3, with 8 nucleotides matching TRBD2. Germline V gives CDR1 MGHRA, CDR2 YSYEKL. The CDR3 spans 16 residues. The trim removed 3 bases at V and 4 bases at J, leaving 9 bases unmatched. The CDR3 is CASSHAGTREADTQYF. The CDR3 region has the DNA TGCGCCAGCAGCCACGCCGGGACTAGAGAAGCAGATACGCAGTATTTT.

The J gene is TRBJ1-4, the V gene TRBV28, with TRBD1 matching over 8 bases. V gave up 6 bases and J gave up 3 bases; unmatched junction bases: 3. The germline V gene has CDR1 MDHEN and CDR2 SYDVKM. The CDR3 has 14 residues. Written as DNA, the CDR3 is TGTGCCAGCAGACCAGGGGGCCCTAATGAAAAACTGTTTTTT. Translated: CASRPGGPNEKLFF.

This chain uses TRBV19 with TRBJ2-7, with 8 bases matching TRBD2. Germline CDR1 reads LNHDA; CDR2 reads SQIVND (reference sequence). V was clipped by 5 bases and J by 4 bases; unmatched bases: 10. The CDR3 runs to 15 residues. The CDR3 protein is CASSFRLANSYEQYF. CDR3 nucleotide sequence: TGTGCCAGTAGTTTCCGACTAGCGAACTCTTACGAGCAGTACTTC.

The chain has TRBV4-1 and TRBJ2-5; TRBD2 matches 13 bases. V dropped 4 bases and J dropped 11; count of bases not matched to a gene: 10. This CDR3 has 15 residues. Germline loops: CDR1 MGHRA, CDR2 YSYEKL. CDR3 residues: CASSRYGTSGEEQYF. The CDR3 coding sequence is TGCGCCAGCAGCCGTTACGGGACTAGCGGGGAGGAGCAGTACTTC.

The CDR3, as DNA: TGTGCCAGCAGGGACAGGGGCACAGATACGCAGTATTTT. Protein: CASRDRGTDTQYF. The chain links TRBV2 to TRBJ2-3, with 8 bases fitting TRBD1. V dropped 6 bases and J dropped 1; count of bases not matched to a gene: 0. CDR1 and CDR2 (germline): SNHLY, FYNNEI. This CDR3 comprises 13 residues.

The V gene is TRBV19, the J gene TRBJ1-5; D is unclear. V lost 6 bases and J lost 0, with 3 bases in between. The CDR3 has 12 residues. Germline CDR1 and CDR2: LNHDA and SQIVND (reference sequence). The CDR3 is CASRDSNQPQHF. The CDR3 DNA is TGTGCCAGTAGGGATAGCAATCAGCCCCAGCATTTT.

CDR3 coding DNA: TGTGCCAGCAGCCAAGCCCACGCGACAGGGCCCGGCACAGATACGCAGTATTTT. This sequence encodes CASSQAHATGPGTDTQYF. The chain uses TRBV4-2 and TRBJ2-3, with 7 bases that match TRBD1. The germline V gene has CDR1 LGHNA and CDR2 YNFKEQ. The CDR3 runs 18 residues. The J segment lost 1 base and the V segment lost 1 base, leaving 11 bases of the junction unmatched.

The chain links TRBV19 to TRBJ2-7, with D possibly matching TRBD2 (7 bases). CDR3 length: 13 amino acids. The V and J ends lost 3 bases and 5 bases respectively, with 11 bases between them. Germline lookup yields CDR1 LNHDA and CDR2 SQIVND (reference sequence). The CDR3 loop is CASSMGGGDEQYF. The CDR3 DNA is TGTGCCAGTAGTATGGGCGGGGGCGACGAGCAGTACTTC.

V and J are TRBV7-2 and TRBJ2-3, with a weak D call TRBD2 (6 bases). V lost 1 base, J lost 4 bases, and 15 bases lay in between. The CDR3 is 16 residues long. From germline, CDR1 is SGHTA and CDR2 FQGNSA. This CDR3 is CASSLVARGGSDTQYF. In DNA, the CDR3 is TGTGCCAGCAGCTTAGTAGCGCGCGGAGGGTCAGATACGCAGTATTTT.

The chain uses TRBV4-1 and TRBJ1-4, with D tentatively TRBD1 (6 bases). This CDR3 is 14 amino acids long. Germline lookup yields CDR1 MGHRA and CDR2 YSYEKL. The germline V and J ends were trimmed by 4 bases and 8 bases, with 14 bases remaining between them. The CDR3, as DNA: TGCGCCAGCAGCCCCCCTGGGACAAAAGAAAAACTGTTTTTT. Translation: CASSPPGTKEKLFF.

This chain links TRBV6-6 with TRBJ2-1; the D is unclear. The CDR3 extends over 13 amino acids. Trimming removed 7 bases at V and 5 bases at J, with 12 bases between. Germline CDR1 is MNHNY and CDR2 is SVGAGI (reference sequence). CDR3 bases: TGTGCCAGCAACTGGCGGCAGGACAATGAGCAGTTCTTC. Its translation: CASNWRQDNEQFF.

This rearrangement joins TRBV7-9 to TRBJ2-3; D uncertain. V was shortened by 1 base and J by 6 bases, with 5 bases between the two germline ends. The germline gives CDR1 SEHNR, CDR2 FQNEAQ (reference sequence). The CDR3 contains 12 residues. The CDR3 DNA is TGTGCCAGCAGCTTAGAGTCTGATACGCAGTATTTT. Protein sequence: CASSLESDTQYF. Based on the CDR3 plus reference TRBV7-9 and TRBJ2-3, the full variable domain is DTGVSQNPRHKITKRGQNVTFRCDPISEHNRLYWYRQTLGQGPEFLTYFQNEAQLEKSRLLSDRFSAERPKGSFSTLEIQRTEQGDSAMYLCASSLESDTQYFGPGTRLTVL.

This rearrangement joins TRBV6-6 to TRBJ2-3; 13 bases align to TRBD2. The CDR3 length is 14 residues. J gave up 8 bases and V 6 bases, and 5 bases lay outside the gene matches. CDR1 is MNHNY and CDR2 is SVGAGI in the germline V gene (reference sequence). The CDR3, as DNA: TGTGCCAGCAGAACTAGCGGGGGGGTTCGTACGCAGTATTTT. Translation gives CASRTSGGVRTQYF.

This chain uses TRBV28 with TRBJ2-5; TRBD1 aligns across 11 bases. This CDR3 spans 17 amino acids. Germline CDR1 reads MDHEN; CDR2 reads SYDVKM. V shed 6 bases, J shed 6 bases, and the junction held 15 bases outside the gene matches. The CDR3 is CASSLHPRDRGRKTQYF. The CDR3 bases are TGTGCCAGCAGCCTGCACCCGCGGGACAGGGGGAGGAAGACCCAGTACTTC.

The chain has TRBV10-1 and TRBJ2-5, with D tentatively TRBD2 (5 bases). The end of the DNA aligns better with TRBJ2-7, so the J call may be wrong. Germline CDR1 reads WNHNN; CDR2 reads SYGVQD (reference sequence). This CDR3 comprises 14 residues. CDR3 protein: CASSDPSRAYEQYF. CDR3 DNA: TGCGCCAGCAGTGACCCTAGCCGGGCCTACGAGCAGTACTTC.

CDR3 sequence: CASSLVRETQYF. CDR3 coding DNA: TGTGCCAGCAGTTTGGTCCGGGAGACCCAGTACTTC. The chain combines TRBV27 with TRBJ2-5, with no clear D. Trimming pared 3 bases from V and 5 bases from J, leaving 7 bases between. CDR1 is MNHEY, CDR2 SMNVEV, per germline (reference sequence). CDR3 size: 12 residues.

This chain joins TRBV2 and TRBJ2-5, with D possibly matching TRBD2 (7 bases). The germline V gene has CDR1 SNHLY and CDR2 FYNNEI. Trimming removed 8 bases at V and 9 bases at J, with 22 bases between. The CDR3 totals 14 residues. The CDR3 spells CASPSGTFQGSQYF. DNA for the CDR3: TGTGCCAGCCCGAGCGGGACATTTCAGGGGTCCCAGTACTTC.

The chain employs TRBV27 and TRBJ2-5, with TRBD2 matching 9 bases. TRBJ2-7 explains the end of the DNA better; the J call may be wrong. Germline V gene lookup returns CDR1 MNHEY and CDR2 SMNVEV (reference sequence). This CDR3 has 15 amino acids. CDR3 sequence reads: CASSLSSGGTYEQYF. The CDR3 region has the DNA TGTGCCAGCAGTTTAAGTAGCGGGGGTACCTACGAGCAGTACTTC.

This clone came up once. V is TRBV18 and J is TRBJ2-7; 7 nucleotides match TRBD1. This CDR3 has 15 amino acids. Germline values: CDR1 KGHSH, CDR2 LQKENI. Unmatched junction bases numbered 6, after V lost 3 bases and J lost 1 base. The CDR3 reads CASSPPGQPSYEQYF. Written as DNA, the CDR3 is TGTGCCAGCTCACCCCCGGGACAGCCGTCCTACGAGCAGTACTTC.

The chain has TRBV6-1 and TRBJ2-4; D is perhaps TRBD2 (5 bases). The CDR3 sequence is 13 residues long. Germline V lookup: CDR1 MNHNS, CDR2 SASEGT. The ends were cut back, 7 bases at V and 0 bases at J, with 7 bases in the middle. The CDR3 sequence: CASIREAKNIQYF. CDR3 nucleotide sequence: TGTGCCAGCATCCGGGAAGCCAAAAACATTCAGTACTTC.

Concerning this clone itself: At one boundary the junction diverges from the germline segment, which might be a read error. The identical CDR3 is also encoded by other nucleotide sequences in the sample. V is TRBV9 and J is TRBJ2-7, with 7 positions matching TRBD2. Germline CDR1 SGDLS, CDR2 YYNGEE. CDR3 length equals 15 residues. This CDR3 is CASSVQPAGTYEQYF. CDR3 nucleotide sequence: TGTGCCAGCAGCGTGCAGCCAGCGGGGACCTACGAGCAGTACTTT.